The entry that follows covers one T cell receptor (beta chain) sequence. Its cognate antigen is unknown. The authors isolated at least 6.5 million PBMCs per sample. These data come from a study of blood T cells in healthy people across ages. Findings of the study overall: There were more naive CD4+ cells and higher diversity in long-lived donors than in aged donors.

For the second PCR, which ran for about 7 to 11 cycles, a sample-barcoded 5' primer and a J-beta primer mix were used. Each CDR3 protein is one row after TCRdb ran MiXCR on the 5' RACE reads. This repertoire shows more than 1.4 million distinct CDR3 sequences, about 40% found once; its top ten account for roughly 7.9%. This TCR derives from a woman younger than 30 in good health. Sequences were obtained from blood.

CDR3 amino acids: CASSVDNGLGYTF. The CDR3 DNA reads as TGTGCCAGCAGTGTAGATAATGGGTTGGGCTACACCTTC. The V gene is TRBV12-3 or TRBV12-4, the J gene TRBJ1-2; D is ambiguous. V lost 5 bases and J 8 bases, leaving 15 bases between the germline ends. This CDR3 has 13 residues.